The following is a TCR beta chain sequence with its context. As yet, its antigen is unknown. The source of the sample is a study of long-term antiretroviral therapy in people with HIV. Overall study findings and caveats: Upon ART, diversity increased but remained lower than transplant donor controls.

Assay version v3.0 of immunoSEQ was used, and it was run at survey level. Sequencing used immunoSEQ multiplex PCR; TCRdb keeps in-frame clones, though not all of them. In the table there are around 29,000 clones, 80% of which are singletons. Specimens held about 0.9-10 million cryopreserved PBMC prior to DNA extraction. Trimming cost V 0 bases and J 7 bases, with 14 bases left between them. Germline CDR1 and CDR2: SGHRS and YFSETQ. This CDR3 spans 14 amino acids. V and J are TRBV5-1 and TRBJ2-7, with D tentatively TRBD1 or TRBD2 (5 bases each). The TCR comes from a man between 40 and 49 years old with HIV. Sequenced here: unsorted PBMCs, sampled 0.3 years after starting antiretroviral therapy. CDR3 region: CASSLDPGPWEQYF. In nucleotides, the CDR3 is TGCGCCAGCAGCTTGGATCCGGGGCCATGGGAGCAGTACTTC.